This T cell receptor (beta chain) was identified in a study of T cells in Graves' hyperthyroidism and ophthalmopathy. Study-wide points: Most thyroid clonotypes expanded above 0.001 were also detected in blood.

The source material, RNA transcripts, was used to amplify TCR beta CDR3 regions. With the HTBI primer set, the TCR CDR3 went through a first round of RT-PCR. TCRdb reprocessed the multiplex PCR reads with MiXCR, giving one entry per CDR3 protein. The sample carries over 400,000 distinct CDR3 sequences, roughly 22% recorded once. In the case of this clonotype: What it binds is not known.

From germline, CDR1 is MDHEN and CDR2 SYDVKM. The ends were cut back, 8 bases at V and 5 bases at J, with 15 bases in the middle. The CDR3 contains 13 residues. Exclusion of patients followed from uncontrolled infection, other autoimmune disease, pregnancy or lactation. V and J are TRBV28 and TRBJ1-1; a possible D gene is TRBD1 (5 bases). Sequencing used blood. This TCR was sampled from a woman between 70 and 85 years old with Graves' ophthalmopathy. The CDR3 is CASGRGIRTEAFF. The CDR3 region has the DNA TGTGCCAGCGGTAGGGGTATAAGGACTGAAGCTTTCTTT.